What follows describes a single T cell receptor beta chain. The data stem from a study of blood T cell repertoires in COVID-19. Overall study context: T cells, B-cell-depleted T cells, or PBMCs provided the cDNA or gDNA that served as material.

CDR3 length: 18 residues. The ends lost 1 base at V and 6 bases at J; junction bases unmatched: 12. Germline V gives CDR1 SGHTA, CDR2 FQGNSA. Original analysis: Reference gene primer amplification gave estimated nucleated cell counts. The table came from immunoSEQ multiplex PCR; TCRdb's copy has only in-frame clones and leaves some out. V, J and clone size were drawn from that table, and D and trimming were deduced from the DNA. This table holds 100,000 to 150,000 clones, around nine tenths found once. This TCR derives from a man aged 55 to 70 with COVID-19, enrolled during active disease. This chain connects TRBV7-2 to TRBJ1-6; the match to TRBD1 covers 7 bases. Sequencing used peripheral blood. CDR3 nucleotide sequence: TGTGCCAGCAGCTTAGGCCCACCCGGGACAGCTACTAATTCACCCCTCCACTTT. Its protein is CASSLGPPGTATNSPLHF. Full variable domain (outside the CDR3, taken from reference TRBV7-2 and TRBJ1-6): GAGVSQSPSNKVTEKGKDVELRCDPISGHTALYWYRQSLGQGLEFLIYFQGNSAPDKSGLPSDRFSAERTGGSVSTLTIQRTQQEDSAVYLCASSLGPPGTATNSPLHFGNGTRLTVT.